This TCR beta chain came from a study of blood T cell repertoires in COVID-19 (dated by TCRdb to about 2020). Context from the whole study: Samples covering the acute and convalescent phases of COVID-19 were provided by collaborators in the United States, Italy and Spain. The prospective study material was composed of cDNA or gDNA derived from T cells, B-cell-depleted T cells, or PBMCs. Subjects who had been exposed to COVID-19, were actively infected with it, or had recovered from it provided the deeply sampled blood TCRbeta repertoires that made up the dataset. A freely available public database, intended as a resource for researchers studying the immune response to SARS-CoV-2, is where the repertoires were released. Samples came from the ongoing ImmuneRACE study (first 160 participants) plus 1,254 subjects from 6 global collaborators. A de-identified subject ID, COVID-19 status, age in years and sex were almost always included in the sample metadata. Where available, HLA class I and class II types were taken from metadata supplied by the sample provider and were not determined by assay-based typing. On the study overall, not on this receptor specifically: The amount of clinical and demographic metadata varied by source and participant and was provided uncurated.

TCRbeta CDR3 regions were amplified from genomic DNA using the immunoSEQ Assay, a bias-controlled multiplex PCR. The original methods were these. The number of nucleated cells in each sample was estimated by amplification of reference gene primers within the assay. To quantify the absolute abundance of each unique TCRbeta CDR3 rearrangement, sequence reads were collapsed and filtered. For each sample, productive Simpson clonality was calculated as the square root of Simpson's diversity index over productive rearrangements. In its TCRdb copy, this immuneACCESS table keeps in-frame sequences only and misses some clones. Where compared with another copy, unresolved V genes explain less than half of these, and the others have no known cause. D and trimming were read from the DNA, whereas the V and J calls and clone size are those reported in that table. The sample contains about 120,000 clones, roughly three quarters of them found a single time. Roughly 7.3% of the sample is in the top ten clones.

Regarding this clone: No cognate antigen has been identified for it. The sample holds no much larger clone one base away, and base qualities are not on file.

Whole blood was collected in K2EDTA tubes by collaborating institutions according to the institutions' own protocols. For TCRbeta analysis, collaborator samples were shipped as frozen whole blood, as isolated PBMCs, or as DNA extracted from either sample type. In the germline V gene (reference sequence), CDR1 corresponds to SGHKS and CDR2 to YYEKEE. Including the terminal cysteine and phenylalanine, the CDR3 comprises 16 residues. Left in the record is the CDR3 DNA by itself, 48 bases read in frame from the first base. V lost 4 bases and J lost 4 bases; the stretch between them is 21 bases long. Sequencing was done on a sample of peripheral blood. The sequence is built from TRBV5-5 and TRBJ2-7; TRBD2 is a weak D gene call, 5 bases matching. This clonotype was obtained from a human donor in a cohort sampled during active COVID-19. The CDR3 loop reads CASSLGWKPLAYEQYF. The sequenced DNA: TGTGCCAGCAGCCTCGGATGGAAGCCCTTAGCGTACGAGCAGTACTTC.